A single TCR beta chain is shown here with its context. The antigen remains unidentified. The sample originates from a study of persistence of HIV-infected CD4 T cells. On the study more broadly: Median time on suppressive ART was seven to eight years.

The libraries were made with immunoSEQ version 4 in survey mode. Produced via immunoSEQ multiplex PCR; TCRdb's table is partial and in-frame only. The data show approximately 32,000 clones, 75% to 85% seen once. The CDR3 loop spans 14 amino acids. CDR1 is SGHNT and CDR2 is YYREEE in the germline V gene (reference sequence). Trimming pared 0 bases from V and 3 bases from J, leaving 9 bases between. Cells were stimulated with overlapping HIV-1 Gag 15-mer peptides. Memory cells lacking CD40L and CD69 with high CD45RO were sorted. CD8-depleted PBMCs were stimulated approximately 20 hours with anti-CD28/CD49d costimulation, CD40-blocking antibody and enfuvirtide.

The genes are TRBV5-4 and TRBJ2-5, with D tentatively TRBD1 or TRBD2 (6 bases each). Specimen: CD4+ T cells sorted from PBMCs after 18-hour stimulation, collected from a patient who received antiretroviral therapy. This sequence originates from an adult woman with HIV who was CMV-seropositive. CDR3 coding DNA: TGTGCCAGCAGCTTGGGAGGGGGGAAAGAGACCCAGTACTTC. This translates into CASSLGGGKETQYF.